The following is a TCR beta chain sequence with its context. This receptor's antigen is unknown. Per-nucleotide qualities are absent, and no much larger clonotype sits a single base away. In the prospective study, participants were roughly 18 to 100 years old, resided in about two dozen geographic areas of the United States, and were enrolled through a virtual design. To assign participants to cohorts, the prospective study relied on clinical history that participants themselves reported in a screening survey and a study questionnaire. Exposed participants were defined as having been in contact with someone with a PCR-confirmed or clinician-diagnosed COVID-19 case within 2 weeks of study entry. Mobile phlebotomists in the prospective study collected whole blood, serum and a nasopharyngeal or oropharyngeal swab from every participant. Additional blood draws and questionnaires over an approximately 2-month period could optionally be provided by prospective study participants. Prospective study blood samples were shipped either frozen or at room temperature before DNA extraction.

TCRbeta CDR3 regions were amplified from genomic DNA by means of the immunoSEQ Assay, a bias-controlled multiplex PCR. On the authors' methods: Nucleated cell counts per sample were estimated from amplification of reference gene primers within the assay. To quantify the absolute abundance of each unique TCRbeta CDR3 rearrangement, sequence reads were collapsed and filtered. Productive Simpson clonality was computed per sample as the square root of Simpson's diversity index over productive rearrangements. The table was pulled from immuneACCESS by TCRdb, which kept in-frame rearrangements only. Such tables lose some clones; where checked, under half of the loss comes from unresolved V genes, and the rest has no known cause. V and J calls and clone size are given by that table; D and trimming were obtained from the DNA. In all, the sample holds about 270,000 clones, and approximately 90% of those were seen once. Approximately 3% of the sample goes to the ten largest clones.

These data come from a study of blood T cell repertoires in COVID-19 (dated by TCRdb to about 2020). For the study in its entirety: The collaborator samples originated in the United States, Italy and Spain and spanned the acute and convalescent phases of COVID-19. Deeply sampled blood TCRbeta repertoires from subjects exposed to, actively infected with, or recovered from COVID-19 were included in the dataset. Where available, HLA class I and class II types were taken from metadata supplied by the sample provider and were not determined by assay-based typing. The repertoires were released in a freely available public database meant as a resource for research on the immune response to SARS-CoV-2. Nearly every sample came with metadata listing a de-identified subject ID, COVID-19 status, age in years and sex. The prospective study material was composed of cDNA or gDNA derived from T cells, B-cell-depleted T cells, or PBMCs. The samples were drawn from two sources: the first 160 participants of the ongoing ImmuneRACE study, and over 1,000 subjects contributed by 6 global collaborators.

Beyond this particular receptor, the publication reports: How much clinical and demographic metadata was included differed by source and by participant, and the metadata was provided uncurated.

Including cysteine and phenylalanine, the CDR3 has 16 amino acids. The CDR3 DNA has 48 bases and is translated from base 1. CDR1 and CDR2, per the germline V gene, are SGDLS and YYNGEE. After removal of 0 bases from V and 2 bases from J, the junction retains 4 bases not matched to a gene. The sequence came from a man aged 35-49 years who had been exposed to COVID-19. Specimen: PBMCs or T cells enriched from blood (not recorded which). This chain joins TRBV9 to TRBJ2-7, with TRBD2 identical over 11 junction bases. CDR3 loop: CASSVDLAGGPYEQYF. In nucleotide form, the sequence is TGTGCCAGCAGCGTAGATCTAGCGGGAGGCCCCTACGAGCAGTACTTC.